These 16 T cell receptor beta chains share one sample of origin, sequenced in a study of CD8+CD57+ T cells in acquired aplastic anemia. In patients chosen for sequencing, flow cytometry had shown CD8+CD57+ cell expansion. CDR3 and TCR beta VDJ profiling relied on genomic DNA as the template. TCRdb reanalysed the reads using MiXCR and keeps one entry per CDR3 protein. The sample includes about 220,000 distinct CDR3 sequences, 47% of them seen just once. Sequenced sample: sorted CD4+, CD8+, or CD8+CD57+ T cells (not recorded which) from PBMCs. These receptors were collected from a human donor with aplastic anemia.

This clonotype was found a few times. The V and J genes are TRBV29-1 and TRBJ2-3, with D perhaps matching TRBD1 or TRBD2 (5 bases each). This CDR3 comprises 11 residues. The V and J ends lost 6 bases and 7 bases respectively, with 11 bases between them. CDR1 SQVTM and CDR2 ANQGSEA come from the germline V gene. Written as DNA, the CDR3 is TGCAGCGTGGACGGGGCATATACGCAGTATTTT. This codes for CSVDGAYTQYF.

This clonotype was seen more than once but under ten times. This rearrangement joins TRBV6-1 to TRBJ2-1; D uncertain. CDR3 length: 13 residues. Between the trimmed V and J ends, which lost 7 bases and 3 bases, there was a span of 10 bases. The germline V gene has CDR1 MNHNS and CDR2 SASEGT. CDR3 DNA: TGTGCCAGCAATAAGAAGCTCTACAATGAGCAGTTCTTC. Translating gives CASNKKLYNEQFF.

A note on this clonotype: This may be a read error, as it is one base from a much larger clone. This chain links TRBV6-2 or TRBV6-3 with TRBJ2-7; 8 positions agree with TRBD2. Per germline, CDR1 MNHEY and CDR2 SVGEGT. This CDR3 region has 14 residues. The CDR3 DNA reads TGTGCCAGCAGTTACTCTGCGGGGGGCTACGGGCAGTACTTC. It is translated as CASSYSAGGYGQYF.

This clonotype was recorded many times. The chain couples TRBV5-5 to TRBJ2-5; D is unclear. The CDR3 extends over 12 amino acids. Germline V CDR1 and CDR2: SGHKS, YYEKEE (reference sequence). The germline V and J ends were trimmed by 2 bases and 5 bases, with 7 bases remaining between them. The CDR3: CASSLGSETQYF. CDR3 coding DNA: TGTGCCAGCAGCTTAGGGTCGGAGACCCAGTACTTC.

As concerns this clonotype: One junction end does not reproduce the germline sequence, and a read error may be involved. The gene calls are TRBV4-1 and TRBJ2-7; D not resolved. Per the germline V gene, CDR1 is MGHRA and CDR2 is YSYEKL. This CDR3 is built from 14 residues. CDR3 DNA sequence: TGCGCCAGCATCCAAGCCCAGAGCTCCTACGAGCAGTACTTC. This translates into CASIQAQSSYEQYF.

The chain recombines TRBV4-1 with TRBJ2-7; D is possibly TRBD2 (5 bases). The CDR3 loop spans 13 amino acids. Germline CDR1 MGHRA, CDR2 YSYEKL. Trimming took 3 bases from V and 5 from J, leaving 11 bases between them. CDR3 residues: CASSHGPRDEQYF. CDR3 bases: TGCGCCAGCAGCCATGGGCCGCGGGACGAGCAGTACTTC.

This clonotype was picked up many times. The chain couples TRBV19 to TRBJ1-5; D ambiguous. V lost 10 bases and J 2 bases, leaving 27 bases between the germline ends. CDR3 length equals 18 residues. The V gene's germline CDR1 is LNHDA and CDR2 SQIVND (reference sequence). CDR3 coding DNA: TGTGCCACTCATGGAGAGGGTTGGGTGTATAAGGGCAATCAGCCCCAGCATTTT. This sequence encodes CATHGEGWVYKGNQPQHF.

V is TRBV2 and J is TRBJ2-7, with unresolved D. The germline gives CDR1 SNHLY, CDR2 FYNNEI. The germline V and J ends were trimmed by 4 bases and 3 bases, with 10 bases remaining between them. CDR3 length: 13 amino acids. The CDR3 DNA reads as TGTGCCAGCAGTGCTCGCCTCGACTACGAGCAGTACTTC. Encoded protein: CASSARLDYEQYF.

The V and J genes are TRBV25-1 and TRBJ2-1; D is undetermined. The CDR3 is 13 residues long. CDR1 MGHDK and CDR2 SYGVNS come from the germline V gene. V was trimmed by 3 bases and J by 4 bases, leaving 7 bases between them. The CDR3 DNA sequence: TGTGCCAGCAGTGATCTACGGTACAATGAGCAGTTCTTC. It codes for CASSDLRYNEQFF.

The chain uses TRBV10-3 and TRBJ2-7; 7 bases are a match to TRBD2. The germline gives CDR1 ENHRY, CDR2 SYGVKD. Trimming took 8 bases from V and 6 from J; bases not matched to a gene: 10. This CDR3 comprises 13 residues. CDR3: CAIATRDYSEQYF. CDR3 DNA sequence: TGTGCCATCGCGACGCGGGACTATTCCGAGCAGTACTTC.

This clonotype was observed many times. V gene TRBV25-1 combines with J gene TRBJ2-4; perhaps TRBD2 as D (6 bases). Per the germline V gene, CDR1 is MGHDK and CDR2 is SYGVNS. V lost 0 bases and J 1 base, leaving 7 bases between the germline ends. The CDR3 length is 15 residues. The CDR3 spells CASSEYGGAKNIQYF. The CDR3 DNA is TGTGCCAGCAGTGAATACGGAGGGGCCAAAAACATTCAGTACTTC.

This clonotype was counted at least ten times. V usage is TRBV7-9 and J usage is TRBJ2-7, with D possibly TRBD1 on 6 matching bases. Germline lookup yields CDR1 SEHNR and CDR2 FQNEAQ (reference sequence). V was cut by 2 bases and J by 5 bases, with 16 bases left in between. The CDR3 covers 15 residues. CDR3 bases: TGTGCCAGCAGCTTAACCGTTACAGGGCGACACGAGCAGTACTTC. It translates to CASSLTVTGRHEQYF.

The chain recombines TRBV5-1 with TRBJ1-6; D remains unclear. Germline CDR1 is SGHRS and CDR2 is YFSETQ. The V end lost 2 bases, the J end lost 10 bases, and 7 bases lay between the germline ends. The CDR3 has 12 residues. CDR3 in amino acids: CASSFDGSPLHF. DNA of the CDR3: TGCGCCAGCAGCTTTGACGGGTCACCCCTCCACTTT.

This clonotype was observed a single time. J is TRBJ2-3 and V is TRBV7-3, with 7 bases identical to TRBD2. There are 15 residues in the CDR3. In germline, CDR1 is SGHTA, CDR2 FQGTGA. J gave up 3 bases and V 1 base, and 4 bases lay outside the gene matches. The CDR3 reads CASSLNAGETDTQYF. For the CDR3, the DNA is TGTGCCAGCAGCTTAAACGCGGGGGAGACAGATACGCAGTATTTT. Together with reference TRBV7-3 and TRBJ2-3, the CDR3 gives the full variable domain: GAGVSQTPSNKVTEKGKYVELRCDPISGHTALYWYRQSLGQGPEFLIYFQGTGAADDSGLPNDRFFAVRPEGSVSTLKIQRTERGDSAVYLCASSLNAGETDTQYFGPGTRLTVL.

The chain uses TRBV7-9 and TRBJ2-2, with D perhaps TRBD1 (6 bases). The V end was cut by 5 bases, the J end by 3 bases, with 13 bases between. The CDR3 totals 15 residues. Germline V lookup: CDR1 SEHNR, CDR2 FQNEAQ (reference sequence). CDR3 protein: CASSLRDTDTGELFF. The CDR3 DNA reads as TGTGCCAGCAGCCTCCGGGACACCGACACCGGGGAGCTGTTTTTT.

V gene TRBV29-1 combines with J gene TRBJ2-3, with TRBD2 identical over 7 bases. There are 16 residues in the CDR3. Germline V gene sequence: CDR1 SQVTM, CDR2 ANQGSEA. The V gene end was trimmed by 4 bases and the J gene end by 2 bases; junction bases not matched to a gene: 12. CDR3 sequence: CSVGSLAGGDTDTQYF. The CDR3 DNA reads as TGCAGCGTTGGAAGTTTGGCTGGGGGGGACACAGATACGCAGTATTTT.